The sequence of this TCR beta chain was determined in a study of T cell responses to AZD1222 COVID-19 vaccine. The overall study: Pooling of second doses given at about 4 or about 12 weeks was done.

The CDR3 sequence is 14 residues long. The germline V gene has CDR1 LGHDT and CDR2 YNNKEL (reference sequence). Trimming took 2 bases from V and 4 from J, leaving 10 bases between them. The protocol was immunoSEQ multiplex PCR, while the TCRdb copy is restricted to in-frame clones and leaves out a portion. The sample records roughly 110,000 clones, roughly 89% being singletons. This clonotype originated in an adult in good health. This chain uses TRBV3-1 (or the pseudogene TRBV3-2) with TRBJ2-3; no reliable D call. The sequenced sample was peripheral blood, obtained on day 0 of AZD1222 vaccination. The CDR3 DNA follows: TGTGCCAGCAGCCAATCCGGGCCGGCAGATACGCAGTATTTT. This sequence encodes CASSQSGPADTQYF.